Sequencing of this T cell receptor beta chain was carried out in a study of blood T cell repertoires in COVID-19. Study context: Material from acute and convalescent COVID-19 was sourced from the United States, Italy and Spain. Nucleic acid was either cDNA or gDNA, and it came from T cells, B-cell-depleted T cells, or PBMCs.

Original processing methods: Reference gene primer amplification yielded estimated nucleated cell counts. Assay: immunoSEQ multiplex PCR; the TCRdb copy retains only in-frame clones and omits some. The DNA gave D and trimming, while V, J and clone size come from that table. The table lists some 49,000 clones, around four fifths of them singletons, with about 12% in the top ten. This CDR3 comprises 12 residues. J lost 10 bases, V lost 3 bases, and 6 bases had no gene match. Per the germline V gene, CDR1 is SQVTM and CDR2 is ANQGSEA. The receptor was isolated from a human donor in a cohort sampled during active COVID-19. This sequence joins TRBV29-1 and TRBJ2-1, with 7 bases identical to TRBD1. The sequenced sample consisted of peripheral blood. CDR3 sequence: CSVEETGVEQFF. Here the CDR3 DNA reads TGCAGCGTTGAGGAAACAGGGGTAGAGCAGTTCTTC.